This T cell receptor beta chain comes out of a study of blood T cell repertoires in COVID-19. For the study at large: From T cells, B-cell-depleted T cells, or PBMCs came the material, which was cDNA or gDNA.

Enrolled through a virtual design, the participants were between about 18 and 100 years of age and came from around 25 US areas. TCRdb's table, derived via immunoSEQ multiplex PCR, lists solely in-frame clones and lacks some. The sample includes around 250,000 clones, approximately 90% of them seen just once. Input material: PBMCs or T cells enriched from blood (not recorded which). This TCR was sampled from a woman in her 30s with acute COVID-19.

This CDR3 reads CASSSTGYSNQPQHF. The CDR3 region has the DNA TGTGCCAGCAGCTCGACAGGGTATAGCAATCAGCCCCAGCATTTT. This chain uses TRBV5-8 with TRBJ1-5, with TRBD1 matching 7 bases. The J segment lost 0 bases and the V segment lost 3 bases, leaving 3 bases of the junction unmatched. CDR1 is SGHTS, CDR2 YDEGEE, per germline. The CDR3 is 15 residues long.